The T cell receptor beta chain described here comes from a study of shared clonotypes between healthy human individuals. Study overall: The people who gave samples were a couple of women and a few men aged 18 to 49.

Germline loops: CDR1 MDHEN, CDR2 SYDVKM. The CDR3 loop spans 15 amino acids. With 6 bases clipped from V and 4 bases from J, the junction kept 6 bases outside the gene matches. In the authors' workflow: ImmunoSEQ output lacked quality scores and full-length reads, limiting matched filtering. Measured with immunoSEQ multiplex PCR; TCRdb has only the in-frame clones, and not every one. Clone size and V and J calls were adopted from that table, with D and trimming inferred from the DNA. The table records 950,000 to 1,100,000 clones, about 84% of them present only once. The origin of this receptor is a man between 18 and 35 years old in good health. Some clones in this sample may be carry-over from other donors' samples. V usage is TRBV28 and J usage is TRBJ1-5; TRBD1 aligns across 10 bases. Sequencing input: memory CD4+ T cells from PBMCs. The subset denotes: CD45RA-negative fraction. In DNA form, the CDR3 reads TGTGCCAGCAGAGCCACGGGACAGGGGAATCAGCCCCAGCATTTT. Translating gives CASRATGQGNQPQHF.